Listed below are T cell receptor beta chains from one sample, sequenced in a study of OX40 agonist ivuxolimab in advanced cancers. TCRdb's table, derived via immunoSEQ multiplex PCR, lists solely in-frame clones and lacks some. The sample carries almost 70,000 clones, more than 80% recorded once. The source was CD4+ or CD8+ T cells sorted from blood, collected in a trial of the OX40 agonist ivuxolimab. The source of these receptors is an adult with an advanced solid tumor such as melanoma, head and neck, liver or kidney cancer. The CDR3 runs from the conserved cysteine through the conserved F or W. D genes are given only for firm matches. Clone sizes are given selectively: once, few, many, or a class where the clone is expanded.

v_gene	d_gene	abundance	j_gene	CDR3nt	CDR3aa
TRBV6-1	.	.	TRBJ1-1	TGTGCCAGTCGCAGGGAGAACACTGAAGCTTTCTTT	CASRRENTEAFF
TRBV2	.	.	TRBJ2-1	TGTGCCAGCTCGGAAAACTCCTACAATGAGCAGTTCTTC	CASSENSYNEQFF
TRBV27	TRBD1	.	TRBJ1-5	TGTGCCAGCAGTTTATCGACAGGGTTTCAGCCCCAGCATTTT	CASSLSTGFQPQHF
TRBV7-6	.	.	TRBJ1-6	TGTGCCAGCAGCCCCGAGGACAGAAATTCACCCCTCCACTTT	CASSPEDRNSPLHF
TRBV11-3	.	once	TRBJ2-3	TGTGCCAGCAGCCGCTACACAGATACGCAGTATTTT	CASSRYTDTQYF
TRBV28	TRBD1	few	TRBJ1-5	TGTGCCAGCAGTTCGCTTGGGACAGGAGATCAGCCCCAGCATTTT	CASSSLGTGDQPQHF
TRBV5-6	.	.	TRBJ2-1	TGTGCCAGCAGCTACTGGCTCTTCCATGGAGACAATGAGCAGTTCTTC	CASSYWLFHGDNEQFF
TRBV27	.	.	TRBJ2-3	TGTGCCAGCAGTTCGAAAACACAGGGAGGCACAGATACGCAGTATTTT	CASSSKTQGGTDTQYF
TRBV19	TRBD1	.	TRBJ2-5	TGTGCCAGTACCCAAAGGGGACAGGGCGGGACCCAGTACTTC	CASTQRGQGGTQYF
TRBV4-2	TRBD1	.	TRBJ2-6	TGTGCCAGCAGCCAGGGGGACAGGATGGGCCCTGGGGCCAACGTCCTGACTTTC	CASSQGDRMGPGANVLTF
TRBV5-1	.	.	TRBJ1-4	TGCGCCAGCAGCCCTACTCCCGAGGGTGAAAAACTGTTTTTT	CASSPTPEGEKLFF
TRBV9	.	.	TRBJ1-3	TGTGCCAGCAGCGTAGGGGGGTCCTCTGGAAACACCATATATTTT	CASSVGGSSGNTIYF
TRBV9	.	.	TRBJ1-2	TGTGCCAGCAGCGTCTCGGGGCTTGAAGGCTACACCTTC	CASSVSGLEGYTF
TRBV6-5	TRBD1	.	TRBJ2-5	TGTGCCAGCAGAGCCGACAGGGCGAGGGAGACCCAGTACTTC	CASRADRARETQYF
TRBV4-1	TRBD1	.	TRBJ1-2	TGCGCCAGCAGCCAAGACGGACAGGGGGCGGATGGCTACACCTTC	CASSQDGQGADGYTF
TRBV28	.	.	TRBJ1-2	TGTGCCAGCAGTTTGGTCGGAGACCGGTATGGCTACACCTTC	CASSLVGDRYGYTF
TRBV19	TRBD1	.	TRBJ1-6	TGTGCCAGTAGCACAGGGGGGCGGGATTCACCCCTCCACTTT	CASSTGGRDSPLHF
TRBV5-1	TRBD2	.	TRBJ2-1	TGCGCCAGCAGCTTGGCCATAGCGGGTTACAATGAGCAGTTCTTC	CASSLAIAGYNEQFF
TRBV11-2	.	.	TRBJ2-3	TGTGCCAGCAGCCCACAGTGGGGGCGGACAGATACGCAGTATTTT	CASSPQWGRTDTQYF
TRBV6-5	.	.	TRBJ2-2	TGTGCCAGCAGTTACGAGGGAATAAGTTCCGGGGAGCTGTTTTTT	CASSYEGISSGELFF
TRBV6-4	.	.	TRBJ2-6	TGTGCCACCAGGGGTCCTGGGGCCAACGTCCTGACTTTC	CATRGPGANVLTF
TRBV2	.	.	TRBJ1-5	TGTGCCAGCAATCTGGGCCGAGATCAGCCCCAGCATTTT	CASNLGRDQPQHF
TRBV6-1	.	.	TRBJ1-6	TGTGCCAGCTCAGTCATGGGAAATTCACCCCTCCACTTT	CASSVMGNSPLHF
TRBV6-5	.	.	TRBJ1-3	TGTGCCAGCAGACCCGTCGGCGAATACACCATATATTTT	CASRPVGEYTIYF
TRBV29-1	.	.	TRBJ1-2	TGCAGCGCGGAGAGGGAAGGCGGCTACACCTTC	CSAEREGGYTF
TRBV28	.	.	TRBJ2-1	TGTGCCAGCACCGTGGATGTTCTGAGAGAGCAGTTCTTC	CASTVDVLREQFF
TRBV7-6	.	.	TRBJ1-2	TGTGCCAGCAGCTTGGGACACCGGGATGGCTACACCTTC	CASSLGHRDGYTF
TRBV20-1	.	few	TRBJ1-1	TGCAGTGCTAGGTTGGTTCCTGAAGCTTTCTTT	CSARLVPEAFF
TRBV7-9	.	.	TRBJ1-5	TGTGCCAGCAGCTTAGCGTCAGGGAACAATCAGCCCCAGCATTTT	CASSLASGNNQPQHF
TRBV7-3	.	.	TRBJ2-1	TGTGCCAGCAGCTCGGGACACCTGGCCTACAATGAGCAGTTCTTC	CASSSGHLAYNEQFF
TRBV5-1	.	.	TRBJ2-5	TGCGCCAGCAGCTTGGACGGGGGGACACAAGAGACCCAGTACTTC	CASSLDGGTQETQYF
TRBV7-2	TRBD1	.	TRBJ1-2	TGTGCCAGCAGCCCCAACAAGGGGACAGGGCATGGCTACACCTTC	CASSPNKGTGHGYTF
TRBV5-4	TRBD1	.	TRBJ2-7	TGTGCCAGCAGCCCCGGACAGGGGAGAGGCCTACGCGAGCAGTACTTC	CASSPGQGRGLREQYF
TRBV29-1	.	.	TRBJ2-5	TGCAGCGTTGAGAGGGGAGAGGAGACCCAGTACTTC	CSVERGEETQYF
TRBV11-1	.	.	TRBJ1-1	TGTGCCAGCAGCTTAGACAGGCCTGCGGACACTGAAGCTTTCTTT	CASSLDRPADTEAFF
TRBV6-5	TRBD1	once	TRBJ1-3	TGTGCCAGCAGCTCGGGGGGACAGATAAACACCATATATTTT	CASSSGGQINTIYF
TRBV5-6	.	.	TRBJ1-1	TGTGCCAGCAGCTTGGAGGGCGGGTTTGGCACTGAAGCTTTCTTT	CASSLEGGFGTEAFF
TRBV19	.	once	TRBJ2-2	TGTGCCAGTAGTATCACAGGAGAGAACGGGGAGCTGTTTTTT	CASSITGENGELFF
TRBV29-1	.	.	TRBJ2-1	TGCAGCGGAGGCCTACGACTAGTCAATGAGCAGTTCTTC	CSGGLRLVNEQFF
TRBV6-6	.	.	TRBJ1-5	TGTGCCAGCATAGACAGCAAGAATCAGCCCCAGCATTTT	CASIDSKNQPQHF
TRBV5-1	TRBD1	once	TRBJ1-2	TGCGCCAGCAGCTTCTCGGCCGGGACAGGAGGCTATGGCTACACCTTC	CASSFSAGTGGYGYTF
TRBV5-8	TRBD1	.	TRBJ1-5	TGTGCCAGCAGCCCGGACAGGGTGGGGGGCAATCAGCCCCAGCATTTT	CASSPDRVGGNQPQHF
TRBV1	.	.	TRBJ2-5	TGCACCAGCAGCCAAGAGCTGCTAGCGGGAGAGACCCAGTACTTC	CTSSQELLAGETQYF
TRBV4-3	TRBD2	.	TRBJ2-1	TGCGCCAGCAGCCACCTGGGACTAGCAGGCAATGAGCAGTTCTTC	CASSHLGLAGNEQFF